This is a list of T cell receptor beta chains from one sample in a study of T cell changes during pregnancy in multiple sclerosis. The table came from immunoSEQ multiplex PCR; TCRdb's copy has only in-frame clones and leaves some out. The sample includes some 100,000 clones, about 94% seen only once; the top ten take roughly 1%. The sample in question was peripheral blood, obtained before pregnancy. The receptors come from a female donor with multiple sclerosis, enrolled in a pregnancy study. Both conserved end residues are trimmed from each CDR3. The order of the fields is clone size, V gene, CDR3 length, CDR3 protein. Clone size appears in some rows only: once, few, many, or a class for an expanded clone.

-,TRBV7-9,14,ASSLGPAGRYNEQF
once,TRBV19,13,ATSRGPSSYNEQF
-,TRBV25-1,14,ASSTGQGVSGNTIY
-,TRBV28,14,ASSSARRGGNQPQH
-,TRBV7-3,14,ASSLTPSGSTGELF
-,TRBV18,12,ASSEGGGGYEQY
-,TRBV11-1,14,ASSPGQGENTGELF
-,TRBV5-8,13,ASSLAGTDTYEQY
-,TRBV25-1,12,ASGGPIRPYEQY
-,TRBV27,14,ASSLEQGATYNEQF
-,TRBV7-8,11,ASSLIPTGKLF
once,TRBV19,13,ASSIEGVGNQPQH
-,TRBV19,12,ASSGSGAGYEQY
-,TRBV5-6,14,ASSLSLYSFNTEAF
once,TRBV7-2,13,ASSLAGSGSYEQY
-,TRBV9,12,ASSVEPGNQPQH
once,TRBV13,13,ASSYPGQVGETQY
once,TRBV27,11,ASSSSTVTEQF
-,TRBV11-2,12,ASSLGGTSVQQY
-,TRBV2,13,ASSRTSGSYNEQF
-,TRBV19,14,ASSIGLSAAYNEQF
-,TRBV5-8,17,ASSQQTGGEHSGANVLT
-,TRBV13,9,ASRGGTEAF
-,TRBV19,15,ASSGTTGTPLSYEQY
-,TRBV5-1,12,ASSSDRPLNGYT
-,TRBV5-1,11,ASSSQGNTEAF
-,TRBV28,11,ASLEGSSYEQY
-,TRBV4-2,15,ASSQVSLAGGTYEQY
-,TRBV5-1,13,ASSLGAGLLGGYT
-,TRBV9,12,ASSEVGDSYEQY
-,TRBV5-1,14,ASSSGLAGATDTQY
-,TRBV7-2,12,ASSLSQGSYEQY
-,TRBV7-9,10,ASGPNTGELF
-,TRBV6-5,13,ASSYSIQGSNEQF
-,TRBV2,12,ASSEYRVGSEAF
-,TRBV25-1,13,ASIGREGINTEAF
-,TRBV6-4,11,ASSDTRQSEAF
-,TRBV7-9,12,ASSADGSADTQY
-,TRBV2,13,ASSDERGHHNEQF
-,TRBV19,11,ASSPTVYNEQF
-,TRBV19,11,ASSMQGWTEAF
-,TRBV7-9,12,ASREVSGEETQY
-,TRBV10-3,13,AISESGPPSYEQY
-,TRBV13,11,ASSQTANYGYT
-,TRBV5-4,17,ASSLGKAGGVSGANVLT
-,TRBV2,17,ASKGDFPDDGYSNQPQH
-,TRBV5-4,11,ASSLGANTEAF
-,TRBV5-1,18,ASSFQQCILARREQETQY
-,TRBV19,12,ASGLGPRTDTQY
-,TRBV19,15,ASSIDKSPYSYNEQF
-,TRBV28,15,ASSLFVGQGVYEKLF
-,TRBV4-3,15,ASSQDSIGRSHNEQF
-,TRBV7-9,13,ASSPERDPYNEQF